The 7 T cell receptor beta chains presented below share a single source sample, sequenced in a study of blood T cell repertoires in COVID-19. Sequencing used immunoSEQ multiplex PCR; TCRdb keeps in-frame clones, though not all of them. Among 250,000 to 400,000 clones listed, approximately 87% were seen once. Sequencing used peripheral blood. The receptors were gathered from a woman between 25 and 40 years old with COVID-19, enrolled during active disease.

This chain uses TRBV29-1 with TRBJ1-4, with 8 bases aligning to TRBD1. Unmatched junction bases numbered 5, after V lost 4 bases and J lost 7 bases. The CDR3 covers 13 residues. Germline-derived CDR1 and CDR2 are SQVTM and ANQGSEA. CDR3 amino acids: CSVGDRTAEKLFF. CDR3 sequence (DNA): TGCAGCGTTGGGGACAGGACGGCTGAAAAACTGTTTTTT.

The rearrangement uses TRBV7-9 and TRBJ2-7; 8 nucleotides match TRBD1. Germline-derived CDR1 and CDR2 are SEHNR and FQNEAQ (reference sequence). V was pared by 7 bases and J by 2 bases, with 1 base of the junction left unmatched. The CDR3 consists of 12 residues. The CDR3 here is CASMDRAYEQYF. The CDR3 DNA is TGTGCCAGCATGGACAGGGCCTACGAGCAGTACTTC.

Here the CDR3 DNA reads TGTGCCAGTGCCGGACAGGTCAAAAATCAGCCCCAGCATTTT. This gives the protein CASAGQVKNQPQHF. The gene calls are TRBV19 and TRBJ1-5; TRBD1 matches at 7 bases. CDR3 length: 14 residues. CDR1 and CDR2 (germline): LNHDA, SQIVND (reference sequence). The V and J ends lost 8 bases and 4 bases, in that order; junction bases with no gene match: 8.

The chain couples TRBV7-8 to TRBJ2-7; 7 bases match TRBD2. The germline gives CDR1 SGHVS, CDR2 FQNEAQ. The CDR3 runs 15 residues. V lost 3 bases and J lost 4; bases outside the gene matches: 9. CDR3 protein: CASSFGREMGYEQYF. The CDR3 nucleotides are TGTGCCAGCAGCTTCGGGCGGGAGATGGGGTACGAGCAGTACTTC.

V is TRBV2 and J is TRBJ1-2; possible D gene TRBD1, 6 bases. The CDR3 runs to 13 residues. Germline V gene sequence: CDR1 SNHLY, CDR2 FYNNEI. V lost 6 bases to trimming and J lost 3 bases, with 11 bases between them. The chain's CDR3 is CASRGGEDYGYTF. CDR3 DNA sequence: TGTGCCAGCAGAGGGGGGGAGGACTATGGCTACACCTTC.

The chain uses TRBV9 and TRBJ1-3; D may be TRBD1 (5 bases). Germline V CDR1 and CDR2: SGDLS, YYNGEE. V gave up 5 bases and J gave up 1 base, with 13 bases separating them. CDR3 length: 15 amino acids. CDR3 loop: CASSPRAGSGNTIYF. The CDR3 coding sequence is TGTGCCAGCAGTCCCAGGGCAGGGTCTGGAAACACCATATATTTT.

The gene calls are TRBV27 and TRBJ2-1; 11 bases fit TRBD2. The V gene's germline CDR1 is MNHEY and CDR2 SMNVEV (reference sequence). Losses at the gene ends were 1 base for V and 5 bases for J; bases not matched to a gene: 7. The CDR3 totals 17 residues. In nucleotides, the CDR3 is TGTGCCAGCAGTTTATTGGGGACTAGCGGACCTAACAATGAGCAGTTCTTC. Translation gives CASSLLGTSGPNNEQFF.